These T cell receptor beta chains were read from a single sample in a study of blood T cell repertoires in COVID-19. Method: immunoSEQ multiplex PCR; TCRdb's copy keeps in-frame clones and lacks some. The data hold about 70,000 clones, with around 87% observed a single time. Sequencing was done on a sample of peripheral blood. Every receptor here comes from a woman of 80 years or more with active or convalescent COVID-19. Each CDR3 is given with its conserved first and last residue. A D gene is named only where the DNA matches it firmly. Not every row has a clone size; where given, it reads once, few, many or a size class.

v_gene	abundance	j_gene	d_gene	CDR3aa	CDR3nt
TRBV9	once	TRBJ1-4	TRBD1	CASSAGQGKAEKLFF	TGTGCCAGCAGCGCCGGACAGGGGAAGGCGGAAAAACTGTTTTTT
TRBV24-1	-	TRBJ2-3	TRBD2	CATSEGGTDSRTDTQYF	TGTGCCACCAGTGAGGGGGGGACGGACTCCCGAACAGATACGCAGTATTTT
TRBV18	few	TRBJ1-6	TRBD1	CASSPDRVMNSPLHF	TGTGCCAGCTCACCGGACAGGGTGATGAATTCACCCCTCCACTTT
TRBV6-4	-	TRBJ2-2	TRBD2	CASPPGRGAGTGELFF	TGTGCCAGCCCACCTGGGCGGGGGGCAGGCACCGGGGAGCTGTTTTTT
TRBV30	-	TRBJ1-1	-	CAWRTANTEAFF	TGTGCCTGGAGGACAGCGAACACTGAAGCTTTCTTT
TRBV7-2	-	TRBJ1-4	TRBD1	CASSLFPGQGAEKLFF	TGTGCCAGCAGCTTATTCCCCGGACAGGGGGCTGAAAAACTGTTTTTT
TRBV5-1	once	TRBJ1-2	TRBD1	CASSLGQGANGYTF	TGCGCCAGCAGCCTAGGACAGGGGGCGAATGGCTACACCTTC
TRBV6-5	-	TRBJ1-2	-	CASRTSSLGYTF	TGTGCCAGCAGAACCTCAAGCCTTGGCTACACCTTC
TRBV9	few	TRBJ2-2	TRBD2	CASGRTSGGNTGELFF	TGTGCCAGCGGCAGGACTAGCGGGGGGAACACCGGGGAGCTGTTTTTT
TRBV2	-	TRBJ2-5	-	CASSGVRGETQYF	TGTGCCAGCAGTGGAGTTAGGGGGGAGACCCAGTACTTC
TRBV29-1	-	TRBJ2-5	TRBD2	CSGASGGALETQYF	TGCAGCGGGGCTAGCGGGGGGGCCCTGGAGACCCAGTACTTC
TRBV27	-	TRBJ2-1	TRBD1	CASRRTGGLKQFF	TGTGCCAGTAGGAGAACAGGGGGGCTCAAGCAGTTCTTC
TRBV15	-	TRBJ1-3	TRBD1	CATSRVYGQAVPGNTIYF	TGTGCCACCAGCAGAGTATATGGACAGGCCGTTCCTGGAAACACCATATATTTT
TRBV2	-	TRBJ1-4	-	CASSLLREEKLFF	TGTGCCAGCAGCCTCCTTCGGGAAGAAAAACTGTTTTTT
TRBV6-2/TRBV6-3	-	TRBJ1-5	-	CASSTSRRGSGNQPQHF	TGTGCCAGCAGTACCTCCCGTCGGGGGTCAGGCAATCAGCCCCAGCATTTT
TRBV19	-	TRBJ2-7	-	CASSMASGWNYYEQYF	TGTGCCAGTAGTATGGCCTCGGGTTGGAATTACTACGAGCAGTACTTC
TRBV7-9	-	TRBJ1-4	TRBD1	CASSSTGRTTNEKLFF	TGTGCCAGCAGCTCGACAGGGAGAACAACTAATGAAAAACTGTTTTTT
TRBV28	-	TRBJ2-3	-	CASSVLWAGITDTQYF	TGTGCCAGCAGTGTCCTTTGGGCGGGTATCACAGATACGCAGTATTTT
TRBV12-3/TRBV12-4	-	TRBJ2-7	-	CATASNRDYEQYF	TGTGCCACCGCGTCGAACAGGGACTACGAGCAGTACTTC
TRBV7-2	-	TRBJ2-3	TRBD1	CASSPTSRGRADTQYF	TGTGCCAGCAGCCCTACCTCCAGGGGGCGCGCAGATACGCAGTATTTT
TRBV4-3	-	TRBJ2-7	-	CASSQGPQNYYEQYF	TGCGCCAGCAGCCAAGGTCCGCAGAACTACTACGAGCAGTACTTC
TRBV7-9	-	TRBJ1-5	TRBD1	CASSPGQWKDQPQHF	TGTGCCAGCAGCCCGGGACAGTGGAAAGATCAGCCCCAGCATTTT
TRBV28	-	TRBJ1-6	TRBD1	CASSRSGTGNNSPLHF	TGTGCCAGCAGTCGATCCGGGACAGGGAATAATTCACCCCTCCACTTT
TRBV9	-	TRBJ1-3	-	CASSPGSSGNTIYF	TGTGCCAGCAGTCCGGGGTCCTCTGGAAACACCATATATTTT
TRBV28	-	TRBJ2-3	-	CASSPGGRADTQYF	TGTGCCAGCAGCCCGGGGGGCCGGGCAGATACGCAGTATTTT
TRBV29-1	-	TRBJ1-2	-	CSIPWGGEASGYTF	TGCAGCATTCCCTGGGGAGGGGAAGCGAGTGGCTACACCTTC
TRBV15	-	TRBJ1-5	TRBD1	CATSRVQGGGNQPQHF	TGTGCCACCAGCAGAGTACAGGGGGGCGGCAATCAGCCCCAGCATTTT
TRBV7-9	-	TRBJ2-5	TRBD2	CASSLGLAGGTQYF	TGTGCCAGCAGCTTAGGACTAGCGGGGGGAACCCAGTACTTC
TRBV3-1/TRBV3-2	-	TRBJ1-1	-	CASSLRDTNTEAFF	TGTGCCAGCAGTCTTAGGGACACTAACACTGAAGCTTTCTTT
TRBV28	-	TRBJ2-5	-	CASSLRGWGGPKETQYF	TGTGCCAGCAGTTTAAGGGGTTGGGGGGGGCCGAAAGAGACCCAGTACTTC
TRBV12-3/TRBV12-4	-	TRBJ2-5	-	CASTGRGKETQYF	TGTGCCAGCACAGGAAGGGGGAAAGAGACCCAGTACTTC
TRBV27	-	TRBJ2-3	-	CASKPPGGTDTQYF	TGTGCCAGCAAACCCCCGGGTGGGACAGATACGCAGTATTTT
TRBV3-1/TRBV3-2	-	TRBJ1-6	TRBD1	CASSRSGTGNSPLHF	TGTGCCAGCAGTCGGTCCGGGACAGGGAATTCACCCCTCCACTTT
TRBV6-2/TRBV6-3	-	TRBJ2-2	-	CASSHGPGELFF	TGTGCCAGCAGTCACGGTCCCGGGGAGCTGTTTTTT
TRBV7-9	once	TRBJ1-2	TRBD1	CASSLSDRGEYGYTF	TGTGCCAGCAGCTTGTCTGACAGGGGGGAATATGGCTACACCTTC
TRBV7-2	-	TRBJ1-2	TRBD1	CASSLGDRGGGYTF	TGTGCCAGCAGCTTAGGGGACAGGGGAGGGGGCTACACCTTC
TRBV21-1	-	TRBJ2-5	-	CASSKGDTGTGLGRTQYF	TGTGCCAGCAGCAAAGGAGATACCGGGACTGGCCTCGGGCGGACCCAGTACTTC
TRBV19	-	TRBJ1-2	TRBD1	CASSIGLFSGQGGGYTF	TGTGCCAGTAGTATCGGCCTCTTCTCGGGACAGGGAGGTGGCTACACCTTC
TRBV9	-	TRBJ2-3	-	CASSPGEGRDTQYF	TGTGCCAGCAGCCCAGGGGAGGGAAGGGATACGCAGTATTTT
TRBV25-1	-	TRBJ1-4	TRBD1	CASSLTGAEKLFF	TGTGCCAGCAGCTTGACAGGGGCAGAAAAACTGTTTTTT
TRBV7-9	-	TRBJ1-2	-	CASSLASANLYGYTF	TGTGCCAGCAGCTTAGCGTCAGCGAATTTATATGGCTACACCTTC
TRBV4-1	-	TRBJ1-1	TRBD1	CASSFNRGRTEAFF	TGCGCCAGCAGCTTTAACAGGGGTAGAACTGAAGCTTTCTTT
TRBV28	-	TRBJ1-5	TRBD1	CASSLGQGDQPQHF	TGTGCCAGCAGCCTGGGACAGGGGGATCAGCCCCAGCATTTT
TRBV3-1/TRBV3-2	-	TRBJ1-2	-	CASSHRDSNGYTF	TGTGCCAGCAGTCACAGGGATTCGAATGGCTACACCTTC
TRBV7-2	few	TRBJ2-7	TRBD1	CASSLVEGARYEQYF	TGTGCCAGCAGCTTAGTTGAGGGGGCTAGATACGAGCAGTACTTC